The TCR beta chain described here comes from a study of T cell repertoires in cytomegalovirus infection. About the research overall: The public TCR beta signatures pointed to both CMV infection and matching HLA type.

Study-wide findings and caveats: Frequencies of public TCR beta families were cumulated, and this identified carriers of CMV plus the relevant HLA. The ex vivo response was dominated by HLA-C-restricted CMV-specific TCR beta clonotypes.

One entry per CDR3 protein results from TCRdb running MiXCR on the reads. The table has under 200,000 distinct CDR3 sequences, about a tenth seen once; the top ten hold approximately 4.6%. Comments on this clonotype: Its antigen is unidentified.

V shed 5 bases and J shed 6 bases, with 18 bases lying between them. The CDR3 spans 15 residues. The germline gives CDR1 SEHNR, CDR2 FQNEAQ (reference sequence). The chain uses TRBV7-9 and TRBJ2-3, with a possible D match to TRBD2 (5 bases). The sequence was obtained from a human donor in good health (CMV status not recorded). Some clones in this sample may be carry-over from other donors' samples. Sequencing was done on a sample of PBMCs. The DNA of the CDR3 is TGTGCCAGCAGCCAGCCTACTAGTTTTTCCGATACGCAGTATTTT. This codes for CASSQPTSFSDTQYF.